Below are 27 T cell receptor beta chains sequenced from a single sample in a study of cytomegalovirus exposure and HLA in healthy donors. Generated by immunoSEQ multiplex PCR, the TCRdb table keeps only in-frame clones and is missing some. The data hold roughly 300,000 clones, with just over 85% observed a single time. The sample comprised PBMCs. These receptors came from a woman under 30 in good health and CMV-seronegative.

This clone was counted once. The chain employs TRBV28 and TRBJ2-7; 8 nucleotides line up with TRBD2. CDR1 MDHEN and CDR2 SYDVKM come from the germline V gene. Unmatched junction bases numbered 8, after V lost 4 bases and J lost 0 bases. This CDR3 spans 16 amino acids. The CDR3 spells CASSSPTSGRSYEQYF. The DNA of the CDR3 is TGTGCCAGCAGTTCCCCAACTAGCGGCCGCTCCTACGAGCAGTACTTC.

This clone has just one count. The chain joins TRBV9 to TRBJ1-1; D gene unclear. The germline V gene encodes CDR1 SGDLS and CDR2 YYNGEE. The length of the CDR3 is 13 residues. The V end lost 0 bases, the J end lost 9 bases, and 12 bases lay between the germline ends. CDR3 sequence reads: CASSVEGGHKAFF. The DNA of the CDR3 is TGTGCCAGCAGCGTAGAGGGAGGGCATAAAGCTTTCTTT.

This clone occurred once. The chain carries TRBV2 and TRBJ2-7; TRBD1 is a possible D gene (5 bases). The CDR3 has 12 residues. V was trimmed by 6 bases and J by 4 bases, leaving 10 bases between them. Germline V lookup: CDR1 SNHLY, CDR2 FYNNEI. CDR3 loop: CASRDNRYEQYF. In DNA form, the CDR3 reads TGTGCCAGCAGGGATAACAGGTACGAGCAGTACTTC.

This chain connects TRBV7-8 to TRBJ2-2; TRBD2 is a possible D gene (5 bases). The germline V gene encodes CDR1 SGHVS and CDR2 FQNEAQ. This CDR3 is built from 15 residues. V was cut by 3 bases and J by 4 bases, with 12 bases left in between. CDR3 bases: TGTGCCAGCAGCTTTAGGGAGTTCGGCACCGGGGAGCTGTTTTTT. Translated: CASSFREFGTGELFF.

The chain couples TRBV11-3 to TRBJ2-3, with D possibly TRBD2 on 6 matching bases. The CDR3 is 14 residues long. Germline loops: CDR1 SGHNT, CDR2 YENEEA. V was trimmed by 1 base and J by 3 bases, leaving 8 bases between them. In nucleotides, the CDR3 is TGTGCCAGCAGCTTAGCGGAGGGGACAGATACGCAGTATTTT. Protein: CASSLAEGTDTQYF.

DNA for the CDR3: TGTGCCACCCCCGGACAGAACACAGATACGCAGTATTTT. Protein sequence: CATPGQNTDTQYF. V and J are TRBV27 and TRBJ2-3; maybe TRBD1 (6 bases). V gave up 10 bases and J gave up 2 bases, with 13 bases separating them. This CDR3 region has 13 residues. The V gene's germline CDR1 is MNHEY and CDR2 SMNVEV (reference sequence).

For this clone: Other DNA sequences from this sample encode an identical CDR3 as well. V usage is TRBV30 and J usage is TRBJ2-3; 12 bases line up with TRBD2. This CDR3 spans 16 amino acids. The V segment lost 2 bases and the J segment 6 bases; nucleotides outside the gene matches: 9. The germline V gene has CDR1 GTSNPN and CDR2 SVGIG (reference sequence). The CDR3 nucleotides are TGTGCCTGGAGTTCCTTCCTAGCGGGAGGGGGCGATACGCAGTATTTT. It is translated as CAWSSFLAGGGDTQYF.

This chain uses TRBV19 with TRBJ1-5, with no clear D. The CDR3 consists of 19 residues. Trimming left V 3 bases short and J 6 bases short, with 27 bases between. CDR1 is LNHDA, CDR2 SQIVND, per germline (reference sequence). CDR3 DNA: TGTGCCAGTAGTATCCAAGGCGGGCGGGCGGGAGGCAGCGGTCAGCCCCAGCATTTT. It encodes CASSIQGGRAGGSGQPQHF.

This chain links TRBV25-1 with TRBJ2-5; 7 bases are a match to TRBD1. The CDR3 consists of 17 residues. The J segment lost 4 bases and the V segment lost 1 base, leaving 12 bases of the junction unmatched. Germline-derived CDR1 and CDR2 are MGHDK and SYGVNS. Here the CDR3 reads CASSEFRKGQSGETQYF. CDR3 nucleotide sequence: TGTGCCAGCAGTGAATTTCGGAAGGGACAGTCGGGAGAGACCCAGTACTTC.

The rearrangement links TRBV5-1 to TRBJ2-7; TRBD1 matches 7 bases. CDR3 length: 13 residues. The V gene end was trimmed by 4 bases and the J gene end by 2 bases; junction bases not matched to a gene: 3. The V gene's germline CDR1 is SGHRS and CDR2 YFSETQ. The CDR3 DNA sequence: TGCGCCAGCAGCGAAGGACAGGCCTACGAGCAGTACTTC. This codes for CASSEGQAYEQYF.

J is TRBJ1-2 and V is TRBV28; the match to TRBD1 covers 7 bases. The CDR3 consists of 18 residues. Germline V lookup: CDR1 MDHEN, CDR2 SYDVKM. J gave up 8 bases and V 8 bases, and 26 bases lay outside the gene matches. CDR3 sequence: CASFSSEGAGGPRVGYTF. DNA for the CDR3: TGTGCCAGCTTCTCCTCGGAGGGAGCAGGGGGGCCTCGGGTCGGCTACACCTTC.

The V gene is TRBV5-1, the J gene TRBJ2-3; TRBD2 matches 9 bases. The germline V gene encodes CDR1 SGHRS and CDR2 YFSETQ. After removal of 0 bases from V and 0 bases from J, the junction contained 2 bases not matched to a gene. This CDR3 is 16 amino acids long. This CDR3 reads CASSLGLAGSTDTQYF. CDR3 nucleotides: TGCGCCAGCAGCTTGGGGCTAGCGGGGAGCACAGATACGCAGTATTTT. Full variable domain (missing parts from reference TRBV5-1 and TRBJ2-3): KAGVTQTPRYLIKTRGQQVTLSCSPISGHRSVSWYQQTPGQGLQFLFEYFSETQRNKGNFPGRFSGRQFSNSRSEMNVSTLELGDSALYLCASSLGLAGSTDTQYFGPGTRLTVL.

The J gene is TRBJ2-7, the V gene TRBV9; 7 bases align to TRBD2. The CDR3 contains 16 residues. Trimming removed 4 bases from V and 2 bases from J; junction bases left unmatched: 12. Germline values: CDR1 SGDLS, CDR2 YYNGEE. Here the CDR3 DNA reads TGTGCCAGCAGCCCCCCGGCCTTGGGGGGGGCCTACGAGCAGTACTTC. Encoded protein: CASSPPALGGAYEQYF.

This clone was found a few times. The chain links TRBV4-1 to TRBJ1-4; D uncertain. Germline CDR1 and CDR2: MGHRA and YSYEKL. The CDR3 is 13 residues long. V lost 5 bases, J lost 3 bases, and 7 bases lay in between. The CDR3 bases are TGCGCCAGCAGCACAGAGTCTAATGAAAAACTGTTTTTT. This gives the protein CASSTESNEKLFF.

The chain employs TRBV6-5 and TRBJ2-7; 7 bases are shared with TRBD2. Germline values: CDR1 MNHEY, CDR2 SVGAGI. The CDR3 has 13 residues. J was trimmed by 0 bases and V by 4 bases; bases with no gene match: 0. CDR3 residues: CASSWGGSYEQYF. CDR3 sequence (DNA): TGTGCCAGCAGTTGGGGGGGCTCCTACGAGCAGTACTTC.

This sequence joins TRBV18 and TRBJ1-2; D unresolved. Germline V gene data show CDR1 as KGHSH and CDR2 as LQKENI. The CDR3 extends over 15 amino acids. Trimming pared 1 base from V and 1 base from J, leaving 10 bases between. DNA of the CDR3: TGTGCCAGCTCACCACTAGGAGAGGGTAACTATGGCTACACCTTC. It yields the protein CASSPLGEGNYGYTF.

The chain uses TRBV28 and TRBJ2-3, with 8 bases identical to TRBD2. Germline values: CDR1 MDHEN, CDR2 SYDVKM. The CDR3 sequence is 15 residues long. V dropped 4 bases and J dropped 1; count of bases not matched to a gene: 4. CDR3 bases: TGTGCCAGCAGTTCGAGCGGGAGCGGCACAGATACGCAGTATTTT. It codes for CASSSSGSGTDTQYF.

This clone was detected once. The CDR3 reads CASRPVKGGMNTEAFF. The CDR3 region has the DNA TGTGCCAGCAGGCCCGTAAAGGGAGGGATGAACACTGAAGCTTTCTTT. V is TRBV2 and J is TRBJ1-1; no reliable D call. The CDR3 spans 16 residues. The V end lost 6 bases, the J end lost 0 bases, and 17 bases lay between the germline ends. Germline V gene sequence: CDR1 SNHLY, CDR2 FYNNEI. Combining the CDR3 with reference TRBV2 and TRBJ1-1 gives the whole variable domain EPEVTQTPSHQVTQMGQEVILRCVPISNHLYFYWYRQILGQKVEFLVSFYNNEISEKSEIFDDQFSVERPDGSNFTLKIRSTKLEDSAMYFCASRPVKGGMNTEAFFGQGTRLTVV.

This clone has more than one count but fewer than ten. Other DNA sequences in the same sample also yield this CDR3. CDR3 sequence (DNA): TGTGCCAGCAGTGAGAGACAGGGCAATCAGCCCCAGCATTTT. It translates to CASSERQGNQPQHF. This chain joins TRBV2 and TRBJ1-5; the D gene is possibly TRBD1 (6 bases). The CDR3 totals 14 residues. Germline CDR1 is SNHLY and CDR2 is FYNNEI. V lost 3 bases and J 2 bases, leaving 8 bases between the germline ends.

CDR3: CASSLQPRADTEAFF. CDR3 DNA sequence: TGTGCCAGCTCACTCCAACCCAGGGCTGACACTGAAGCTTTCTTT. The V gene is TRBV18, the J gene TRBJ1-1; perhaps TRBD1 as D (5 bases). The CDR3 length is 15 residues. V dropped 4 bases and J dropped 3 bases, with 15 bases sitting between them. The V gene's germline CDR1 is KGHSH and CDR2 LQKENI.

The chain is built from TRBV18 and TRBJ2-6; TRBD1 matches 7 bases. V lost 2 bases to trimming and J lost 2 bases; unmatched junction nucleotides: 0. This CDR3 region has 15 residues. Germline-derived CDR1 and CDR2 are KGHSH and LQKENI. CDR3 loop: CASSPDRAGANVLTF. For the CDR3, the DNA is TGTGCCAGCTCACCAGACAGGGCTGGGGCCAACGTCCTGACTTTC.

The chain couples TRBV6-1 to TRBJ1-5; D is undetermined. V was clipped by 6 bases and J by 9 bases, with 18 bases between them. Germline V lookup: CDR1 MNHNS, CDR2 SASEGT. This CDR3 spans 14 amino acids. The CDR3 nucleotides are TGTGCCAGCAGAATGGACCTAGCAATAACGCCCCAGCATTTT. It translates to CASRMDLAITPQHF.

For the CDR3, the DNA is TGTGCCAGTAGTCAAGGACAGGGATTCGTCTACGAGCAGTACTTC. Protein product: CASSQGQGFVYEQYF. The chain joins TRBV19 to TRBJ2-7; 8 positions match TRBD1. The germline CDR1 and CDR2 sequences are LNHDA and SQIVND (reference sequence). CDR3 length: 15 residues. The V and J ends lost 5 bases and 3 bases, in that order; junction bases with no gene match: 9.

V and J are TRBV7-3 and TRBJ2-5, with 9 nucleotides matching TRBD1. CDR3 length: 15 amino acids. With 5 bases clipped from V and 4 bases from J, the junction kept 8 bases outside the gene matches. Germline V CDR1 and CDR2: SGHTA, FQGTGA. CDR3 sequence (DNA): TGTGCCAGCAGCCGATCACAGGGGGCGCGAGAGACCCAGTACTTC. The encoded protein is CASSRSQGARETQYF. Supplemented by reference TRBV7-3 and TRBJ2-5, the full variable domain reads GAGVSQTPSNKVTEKGKYVELRCDPISGHTALYWYRQSLGQGPEFLIYFQGTGAADDSGLPNDRFFAVRPEGSVSTLKIQRTERGDSAVYLCASSRSQGARETQYFGPGTRLLVL.

CDR3 protein: CSAGGQGGDTQYF. Written as DNA, the CDR3 is TGCAGCGCTGGTGGACAGGGCGGAGATACGCAGTATTTT. The V call is TRBV29-1, the J call TRBJ2-3, with 8 positions matching TRBD1. The CDR3 extends over 13 amino acids. Germline values: CDR1 SQVTM, CDR2 ANQGSEA. The junction had 8 bases not matched to a gene; V was cut back by 7 bases and J by 5 bases.

The chain joins TRBV7-8 to TRBJ1-4, with D uncertain. With 5 bases removed from V and 4 bases from J, the gap between germline ends came to 14 bases. The CDR3 loop spans 15 amino acids. Germline CDR1 and CDR2: SGHVS and FQNEAQ. In nucleotides, the CDR3 is TGTGCCAGCAGCCCAATCTGGACTGTTAATGAAAAACTGTTTTTT. Protein sequence: CASSPIWTVNEKLFF.

This sequence joins TRBV9 and TRBJ1-5, with 7 bases matching TRBD1. V gave up 3 bases and J gave up 6 bases; unmatched junction bases: 3. The germline V gene encodes CDR1 SGDLS and CDR2 YYNGEE. The CDR3 is 13 amino acids. In nucleotides, the CDR3 is TGTGCCAGCAGCGCAGGGGGAGGTCAGCCCCAGCATTTT. Translation: CASSAGGGQPQHF.